The sequence of this TCR beta chain was determined in a study of spatial heterogeneity in lung cancer. Across the study: Where they were available, follow-up PBMC samples were sequenced, at a median of about 22 months after resection. Raw reads showed each unique TCR and UMI combination turning up more than ten times on average. Notes on the study in general: At resection, ubiquitous expanded tumor TCRs appeared in blood more than at follow-up.

Regarding time point: blood at routine non-recurrence follow-up after resection. Per germline, CDR1 MDHEN and CDR2 SYDVKM. V was clipped by 7 bases and J by 5 bases; unmatched bases: 3. The CDR3 loop spans 13 amino acids. This clonotype appeared a few times. Its antigen is currently unknown. Unique molecular identifiers tagged every individual TCR cDNA molecule. MiXCR, applied by TCRdb to the 5' RACE reads, yields one record per CDR3 protein. The data hold just over 70,000 distinct CDR3 sequences, with roughly 8.9% observed a single time. The clonotype was recovered from a female donor with early-stage non-small cell lung cancer. Source: PBMCs, taken at follow-up. The rearrangement joins TRBV28 to TRBJ2-1, with 9 nucleotides matching TRBD1. CDR3 region: CASNGQGHNEQFF. CDR3 DNA: TGTGCCAGCAACGGACAGGGGCACAATGAGCAGTTCTTC.